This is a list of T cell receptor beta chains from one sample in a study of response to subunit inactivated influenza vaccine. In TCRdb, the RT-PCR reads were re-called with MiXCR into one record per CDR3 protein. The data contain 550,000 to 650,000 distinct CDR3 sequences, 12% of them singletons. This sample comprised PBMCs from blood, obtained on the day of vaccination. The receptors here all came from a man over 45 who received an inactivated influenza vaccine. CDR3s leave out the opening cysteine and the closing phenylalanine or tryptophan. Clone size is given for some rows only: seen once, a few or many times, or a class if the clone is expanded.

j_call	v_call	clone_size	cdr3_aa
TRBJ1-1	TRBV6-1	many	ASSETSGRGQAEAF
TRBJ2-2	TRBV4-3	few	ASSQAATSAAGELF
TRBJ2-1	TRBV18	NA	ASSPSLAKIYNEQF
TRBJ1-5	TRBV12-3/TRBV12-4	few	ASNLQGSNQPQH
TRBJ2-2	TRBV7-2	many	ASSPHMSTGELF
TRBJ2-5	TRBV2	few	ASNLAAQY
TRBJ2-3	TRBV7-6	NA	ASSGGTGAPTDTQY
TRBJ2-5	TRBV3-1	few	ASSQGGASMETQY
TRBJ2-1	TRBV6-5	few	ASSYSTREDSYNEQF
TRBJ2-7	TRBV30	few	AWTLGGYEQY
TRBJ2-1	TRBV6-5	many	ASSSTRYNEQF